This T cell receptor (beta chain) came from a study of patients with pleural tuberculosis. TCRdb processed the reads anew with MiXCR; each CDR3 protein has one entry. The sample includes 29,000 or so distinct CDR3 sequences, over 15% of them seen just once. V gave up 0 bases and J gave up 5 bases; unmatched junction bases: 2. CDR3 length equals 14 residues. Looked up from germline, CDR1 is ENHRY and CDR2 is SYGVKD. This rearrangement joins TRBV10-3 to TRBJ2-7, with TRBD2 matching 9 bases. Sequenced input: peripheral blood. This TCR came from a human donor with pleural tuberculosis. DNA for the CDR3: TGTGCCATCAGTGAGTCTAGCGGGGGTGACGAGCAGTACTTC. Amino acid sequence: CAISESSGGDEQYF.